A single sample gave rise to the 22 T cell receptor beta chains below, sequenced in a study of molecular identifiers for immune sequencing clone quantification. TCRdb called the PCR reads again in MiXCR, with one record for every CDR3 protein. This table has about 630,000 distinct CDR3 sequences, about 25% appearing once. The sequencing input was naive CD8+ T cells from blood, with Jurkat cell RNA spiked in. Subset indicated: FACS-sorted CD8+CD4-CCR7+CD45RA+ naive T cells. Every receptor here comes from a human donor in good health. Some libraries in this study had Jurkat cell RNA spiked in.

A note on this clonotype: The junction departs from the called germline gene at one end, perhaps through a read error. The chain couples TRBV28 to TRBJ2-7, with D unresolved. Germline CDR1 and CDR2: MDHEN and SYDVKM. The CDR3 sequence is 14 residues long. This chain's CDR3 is CASSLIGNSYGQYF. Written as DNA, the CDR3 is TGTGCCAGCAGTTTAATTGGCAACTCCTACGGGCAGTACTTC.

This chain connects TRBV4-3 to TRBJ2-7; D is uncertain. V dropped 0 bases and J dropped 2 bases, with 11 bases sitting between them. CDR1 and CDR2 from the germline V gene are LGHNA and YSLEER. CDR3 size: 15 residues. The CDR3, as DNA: TGCGCCAGCAGCCAAGACAGGTCCCCCACCTACGAGCAGTACTTC. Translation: CASSQDRSPTYEQYF.

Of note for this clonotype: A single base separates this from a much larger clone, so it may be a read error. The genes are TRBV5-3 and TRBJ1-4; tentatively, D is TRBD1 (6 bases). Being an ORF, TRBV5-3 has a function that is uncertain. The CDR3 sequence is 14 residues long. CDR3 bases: TGTGCCAGCAGCTTGAGGGGGGACGATGAAAAACCGTTTTTT. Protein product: CASSLRGDDEKPFF.

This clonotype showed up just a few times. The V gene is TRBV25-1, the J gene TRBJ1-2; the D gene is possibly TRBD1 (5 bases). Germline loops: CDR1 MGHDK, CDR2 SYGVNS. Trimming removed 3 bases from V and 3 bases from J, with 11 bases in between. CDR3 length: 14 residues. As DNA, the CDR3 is TGTGCCAGCAGTGAGTATGGGGCGGACTATGGCTACACCTTC. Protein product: CASSEYGADYGYTF.

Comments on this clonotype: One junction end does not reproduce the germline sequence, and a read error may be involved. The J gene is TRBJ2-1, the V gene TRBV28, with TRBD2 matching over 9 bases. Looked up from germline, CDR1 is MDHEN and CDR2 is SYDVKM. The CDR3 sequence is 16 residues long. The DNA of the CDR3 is TGTGCCAGCAGTGGTAGCGGGAGATGGTCCTGCAATGAGCAGTTCTTC. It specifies CASSGSGRWSCNEQFF.

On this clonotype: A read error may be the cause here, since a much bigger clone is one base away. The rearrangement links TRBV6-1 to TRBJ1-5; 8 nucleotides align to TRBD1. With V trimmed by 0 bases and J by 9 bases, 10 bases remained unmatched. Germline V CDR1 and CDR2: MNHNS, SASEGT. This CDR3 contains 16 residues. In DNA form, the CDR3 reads TGTGCCAGCAGTGAAGCGCGGTCAGGGGGCGGTCGGCCCCAGCATTTT. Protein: CASSEARSGGGRPQHF.

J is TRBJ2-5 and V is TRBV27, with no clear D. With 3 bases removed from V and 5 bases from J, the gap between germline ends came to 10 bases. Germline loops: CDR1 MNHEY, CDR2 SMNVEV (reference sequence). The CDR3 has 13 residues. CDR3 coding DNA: TGTGCCAGCAGTTTGGTGGTTACGGAGACCCAGTACTTC. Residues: CASSLVVTETQYF.

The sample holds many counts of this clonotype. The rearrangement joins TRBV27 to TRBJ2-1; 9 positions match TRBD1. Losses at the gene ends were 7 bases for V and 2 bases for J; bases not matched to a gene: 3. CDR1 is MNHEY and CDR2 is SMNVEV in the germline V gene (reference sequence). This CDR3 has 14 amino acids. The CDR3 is CASTDRGTYNEQFF. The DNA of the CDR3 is TGTGCCAGCACCGACAGGGGGACCTACAATGAGCAGTTCTTC.

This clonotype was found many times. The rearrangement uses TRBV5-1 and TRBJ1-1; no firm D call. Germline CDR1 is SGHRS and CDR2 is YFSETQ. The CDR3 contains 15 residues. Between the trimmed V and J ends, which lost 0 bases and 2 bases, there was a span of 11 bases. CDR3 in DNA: TGCGCCAGCAGCTTGGCCCCAGGAGCTAACACTGAAGCTTTCTTT. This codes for CASSLAPGANTEAFF.

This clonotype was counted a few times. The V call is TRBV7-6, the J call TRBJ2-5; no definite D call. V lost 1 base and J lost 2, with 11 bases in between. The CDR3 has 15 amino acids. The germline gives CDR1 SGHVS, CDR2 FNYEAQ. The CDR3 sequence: CASSLVLSTQETQYF. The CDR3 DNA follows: TGTGCCAGCAGCTTAGTTCTTAGCACGCAAGAGACCCAGTACTTC.

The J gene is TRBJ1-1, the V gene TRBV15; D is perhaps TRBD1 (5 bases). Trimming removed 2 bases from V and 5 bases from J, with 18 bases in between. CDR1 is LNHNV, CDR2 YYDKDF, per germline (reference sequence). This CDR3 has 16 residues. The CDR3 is CATSRQTGIGDTEAFF. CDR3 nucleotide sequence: TGTGCCACCAGCAGACAAACAGGAATCGGGGATACTGAAGCTTTCTTT.

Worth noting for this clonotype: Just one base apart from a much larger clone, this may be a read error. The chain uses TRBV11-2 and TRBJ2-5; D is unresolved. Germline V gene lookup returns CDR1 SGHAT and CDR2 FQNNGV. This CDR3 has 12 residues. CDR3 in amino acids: CASSFMVETQNF. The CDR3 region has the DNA TGTGCCAGCAGCTTCATGGTCGAGACCCAGAACTTC.

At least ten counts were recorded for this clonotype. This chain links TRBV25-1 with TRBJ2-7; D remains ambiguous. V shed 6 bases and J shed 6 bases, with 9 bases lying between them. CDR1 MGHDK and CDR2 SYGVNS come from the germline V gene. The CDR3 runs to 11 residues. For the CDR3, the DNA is TGTGCCAGCAGCCACCACACCGAGCAGTACTTC. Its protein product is CASSHHTEQYF.

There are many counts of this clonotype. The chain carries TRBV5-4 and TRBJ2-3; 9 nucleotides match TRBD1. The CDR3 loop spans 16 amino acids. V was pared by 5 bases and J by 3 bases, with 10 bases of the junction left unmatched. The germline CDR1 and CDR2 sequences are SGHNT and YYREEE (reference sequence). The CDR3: CASSSSGTGRTDTQYF. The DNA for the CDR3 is TGTGCCAGCAGTAGTTCCGGGACAGGGAGGACAGATACGCAGTATTTT.

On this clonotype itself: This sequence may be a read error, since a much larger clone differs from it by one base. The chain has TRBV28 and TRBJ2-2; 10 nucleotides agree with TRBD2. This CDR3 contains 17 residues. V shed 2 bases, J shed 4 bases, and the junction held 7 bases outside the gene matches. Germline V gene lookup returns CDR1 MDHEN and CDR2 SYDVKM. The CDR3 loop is CASSLDLAGASTGELFF. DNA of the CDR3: TGTGCCAGCAGTTTAGATCTAGCGGGAGCGAGCACCGGGGAGCTGTTTTTT.

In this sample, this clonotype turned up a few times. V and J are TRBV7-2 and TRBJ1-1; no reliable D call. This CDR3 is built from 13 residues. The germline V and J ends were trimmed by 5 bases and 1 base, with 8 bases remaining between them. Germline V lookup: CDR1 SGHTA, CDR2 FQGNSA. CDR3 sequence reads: CASSPMGNTEAFF. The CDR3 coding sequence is TGTGCCAGCAGCCCCATGGGGAACACTGAAGCTTTCTTT.

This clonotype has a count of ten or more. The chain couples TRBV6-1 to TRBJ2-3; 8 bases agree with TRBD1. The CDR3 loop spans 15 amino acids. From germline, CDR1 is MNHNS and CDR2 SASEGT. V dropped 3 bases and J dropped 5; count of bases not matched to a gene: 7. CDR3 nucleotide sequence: TGTGCCAGCAGTGAGGCAGGGGGCATGATAGATACGCAGTATTTT. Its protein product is CASSEAGGMIDTQYF.

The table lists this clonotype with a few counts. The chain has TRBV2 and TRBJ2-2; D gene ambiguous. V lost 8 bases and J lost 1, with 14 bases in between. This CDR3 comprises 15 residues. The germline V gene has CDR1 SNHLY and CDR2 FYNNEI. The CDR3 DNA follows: TGTGCCAGCCTCCCCGTGGCAGAGAACACCGGGGAGCTGTTTTTT. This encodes CASLPVAENTGELFF.

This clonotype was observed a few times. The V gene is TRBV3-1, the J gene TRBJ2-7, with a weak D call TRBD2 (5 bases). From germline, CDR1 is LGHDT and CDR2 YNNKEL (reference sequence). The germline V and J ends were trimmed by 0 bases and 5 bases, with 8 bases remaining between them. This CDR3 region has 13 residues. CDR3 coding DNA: TGTGCCAGCAGCCAAGAGACCGGGAACGAGCAGTACTTC. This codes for CASSQETGNEQYF.

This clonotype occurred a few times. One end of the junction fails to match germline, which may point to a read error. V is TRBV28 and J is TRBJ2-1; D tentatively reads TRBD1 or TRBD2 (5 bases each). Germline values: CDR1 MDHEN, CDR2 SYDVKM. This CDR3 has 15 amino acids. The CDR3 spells CASSIPGRSSNEQFF. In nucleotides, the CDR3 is TGTGCCAGCAGTATACCGGGACGGTCCTCCAATGAGCAGTTCTTC. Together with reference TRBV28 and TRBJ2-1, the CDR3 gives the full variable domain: DVKVTQSSRYLVKRTGEKVFLECVQDMDHENMFWYRQDPGLGLRLIYFSYDVKMKEKGDIPEGYSVSREKKERFSLILESASTNQTSMYLCASSIPGRSSNEQFFGPGTRLTVL.

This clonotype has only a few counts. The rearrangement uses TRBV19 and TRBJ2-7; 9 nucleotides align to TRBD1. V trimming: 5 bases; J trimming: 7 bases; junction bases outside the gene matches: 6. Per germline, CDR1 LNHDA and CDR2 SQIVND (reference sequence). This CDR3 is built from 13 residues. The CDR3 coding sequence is TGTGCCAGTAGTCTATCGACAGGGGGAGAGCAGTACTTC. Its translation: CASSLSTGGEQYF.

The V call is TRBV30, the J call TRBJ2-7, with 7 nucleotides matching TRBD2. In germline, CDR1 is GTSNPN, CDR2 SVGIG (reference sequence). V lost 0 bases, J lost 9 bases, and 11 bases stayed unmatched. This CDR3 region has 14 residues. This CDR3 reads CAWSVGSVSSGQYF. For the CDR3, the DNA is TGTGCCTGGAGTGTAGGCTCAGTATCTAGCGGGCAGTACTTC.